The 9 T cell receptor beta chains below come from one sample, sequenced in a study of CD8 T cells in Susac syndrome (dated by TCRdb to the late 2010s). The library was built by means of the immunoSEQ multiplex PCR assay. RNA was extracted using the RNeasy kit, and about 0.45 to 1 ug of the RNA was reverse transcribed with random hexamers. TCRdb handled the public reads itself, with Q25 trimming in fastp and clone calling in MiXCR, and kept productive beta chains. Records with the same CDR3 protein are collapsed into one entry carrying the most frequent genes and DNA. Present in this sample are around 120,000 distinct CDR3 sequences, 90% to 95% of which were seen just once. Jointly, the top ten make up around 0.085% of the sample. Specimen: CD4+ T cells from PBMCs. These receptors were taken from a human donor with multiple sclerosis.

This rearrangement joins TRBV14 to TRBJ2-7; 7 bases map to TRBD1. The CDR3 has 14 residues. With V trimmed by 5 bases and J by 0 bases, 4 bases remained unmatched. Germline V gene data show CDR1 as SGHDN and CDR2 as FVKESK. The CDR3 protein is CASSTWDSSYEQYF. The CDR3 DNA reads as TGTGCCAGCAGCACCTGGGACAGCTCCTACGAGCAGTACTTC. The entire variable domain, with the rest obtained from reference TRBV14 and TRBJ2-7, is as follows: EAGVTQFPSHSVIEKGQTVTLRCDPISGHDNLYWYRRVMGKEIKFLLHFVKESKQDESGMPNNRFLAERTGGTYSTLKVQPAELEDSGVYFCASSTWDSSYEQYFGPGTRLTVT.

V usage is TRBV4-1 and J usage is TRBJ2-2, with a weak D call TRBD2 (5 bases). The CDR3 covers 16 residues. CDR1 and CDR2 (germline): MGHRA, YSYEKL. V was trimmed by 4 bases and J by 3 bases, leaving 15 bases between them. For the CDR3, the DNA is TGCGCCAGCAGCCCCCGGGGAGTTGGGGACACCGGGGAGCTGTTTTTT. Encoded protein: CASSPRGVGDTGELFF.

This clonotype was counted a single time. J is TRBJ1-5 and V is TRBV29-1; 7 bases are shared with TRBD1. Germline V CDR1 and CDR2: SQVTM, ANQGSEA. V lost 4 bases to trimming and J lost 5 bases; unmatched junction nucleotides: 5. The CDR3 runs 13 residues. CDR3 region: CSVARGGDQPQHF. CDR3 bases: TGCAGCGTTGCCCGAGGGGGCGATCAGCCCCAGCATTTT.

The gene calls are TRBV28 and TRBJ2-7, with 10 bases matching TRBD2. The CDR3 is made up of 16 amino acids. Per the germline V gene, CDR1 is MDHEN and CDR2 is SYDVKM. J lost 6 bases, V lost 3 bases, and 11 bases had no gene match. The DNA of the CDR3 is TGTGCCAGCAGTTTGTTGAGCGGGGGGGATGGAGGCGAGCAGTACTTC. Residues: CASSLLSGGDGGEQYF.

The chain recombines TRBV30 with TRBJ2-3; 9 bases are a match to TRBD2. The CDR3 has 16 amino acids. CDR1 is GTSNPN and CDR2 is SVGIG in the germline V gene (reference sequence). V lost 2 bases to trimming and J lost 4 bases; unmatched junction nucleotides: 10. CDR3 nucleotide sequence: TGTGCCTGGAGTATCGGGGCTAGCGGGGCCTCAGATACGCAGTATTTT. This encodes CAWSIGASGASDTQYF.

The rearrangement links TRBV29-1 to TRBJ1-1; no definite D call. The CDR3 sequence is 13 residues long. Germline V gene lookup returns CDR1 SQVTM and CDR2 ANQGSEA. Trimming stripped 3 bases from V and 6 bases from J, with 14 bases between. The CDR3 protein is CSVDGLRGAEAFF. The CDR3 DNA reads as TGCAGCGTTGACGGACTCCGTGGCGCTGAAGCTTTCTTT.

The chain is built from TRBV6-6 and TRBJ2-2; D is uncertain. V was trimmed by 5 bases and J by 6 bases, leaving 16 bases between them. CDR1 MNHNY and CDR2 SVGAGI come from the germline V gene (reference sequence). The CDR3 loop spans 15 amino acids. The CDR3 DNA is TGTGCCAGCAGTCCTACTGGGTTTCAGGCCGGGGAGCTGTTTTTT. Residues: CASSPTGFQAGELFF.

The chain couples TRBV5-1 to TRBJ2-3; perhaps TRBD2 as D (5 bases). This CDR3 region has 15 residues. The V and J ends lost 1 base and 7 bases respectively, with 16 bases between them. Germline CDR1 and CDR2: SGHRS and YFSETQ. The CDR3 loop reads CASSLNLGSGYTQYF. The CDR3 bases are TGCGCCAGCAGCTTGAACCTGGGGTCGGGATATACGCAGTATTTT.

This clonotype has a single count. This chain links TRBV6-1 with TRBJ1-3; D may be TRBD1 (6 bases). CDR1 is MNHNS and CDR2 is SASEGT in the germline V gene. V was clipped by 7 bases and J by 5 bases, with 15 bases between them. CDR3 size: 14 residues. Here the CDR3 reads CASIVGQERNTIYF. In DNA form, the CDR3 reads TGTGCCAGCATTGTGGGACAAGAAAGAAACACCATATATTTT.